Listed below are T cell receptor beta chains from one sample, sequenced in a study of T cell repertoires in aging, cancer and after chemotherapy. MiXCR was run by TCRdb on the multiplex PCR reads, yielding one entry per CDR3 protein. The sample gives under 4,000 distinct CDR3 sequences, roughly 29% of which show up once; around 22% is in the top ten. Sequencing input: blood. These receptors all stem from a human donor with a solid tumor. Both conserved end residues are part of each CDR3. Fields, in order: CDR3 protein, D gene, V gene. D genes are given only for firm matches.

CDR3 protein: CASRRDSSSYNEQFF
D gene: NA
V gene: TRBV6-5

CDR3 protein: CASMRWGGSTEAFF
D gene: NA
V gene: TRBV19

CDR3 protein: CASSPDRVGNTIYF
D gene: TRBD1
V gene: TRBV27

CDR3 protein: CASSKGRLAGGETQYF
D gene: TRBD2
V gene: TRBV19

CDR3 protein: CASSHGLAGDYNEQYF
D gene: TRBD2
V gene: TRBV10-3

CDR3 protein: CASSPQRSGTPYNEQFF
D gene: NA
V gene: TRBV18

CDR3 protein: CAVGQGVSEAFF
D gene: TRBD1
V gene: TRBV19

CDR3 protein: CASSLAGLETQYF
D gene: NA
V gene: TRBV7-2

CDR3 protein: CASSIGTNTGELFF
D gene: NA
V gene: TRBV6-1

CDR3 protein: CASSPRLAGVGEQETQYF
D gene: TRBD2
V gene: TRBV19

CDR3 protein: CASSYLADTYEQYF
D gene: NA
V gene: TRBV6-5

CDR3 protein: CASSEMNFRTDTQYF
D gene: NA
V gene: TRBV6-1

CDR3 protein: CSARDGGNTEAFF
D gene: NA
V gene: TRBV20-1

CDR3 protein: CASSVQGEEHTEAFF
D gene: TRBD1
V gene: TRBV5-6

CDR3 protein: CASSQETGSSYEQYF
D gene: NA
V gene: TRBV4-2

CDR3 protein: CASSLGDRVYNEQFF
D gene: TRBD1
V gene: TRBV5-1

CDR3 protein: CASSSGRDFSYGYTF
D gene: NA
V gene: TRBV12-3/TRBV12-4

CDR3 protein: CASGVAGESYNEQFF
D gene: TRBD2
V gene: TRBV6-2/TRBV6-3

CDR3 protein: CASSIGTGYLKQFF
D gene: TRBD1
V gene: TRBV19

CDR3 protein: CASSHRESPLHF
D gene: NA
V gene: TRBV6-5

CDR3 protein: CASKGLAGELVGELFF
D gene: TRBD2
V gene: TRBV19

CDR3 protein: CASSYGREGPPGEQYF
D gene: TRBD2
V gene: TRBV6-7

CDR3 protein: CASSVLSGRAINEQFF
D gene: TRBD2
V gene: TRBV6-4

CDR3 protein: CASSDTTGGPTEAFF
D gene: TRBD1
V gene: TRBV19

CDR3 protein: CASIYGQGGTNSPLHF
D gene: TRBD1
V gene: TRBV6-2/TRBV6-3

CDR3 protein: CASSPGTLGDTIYF
D gene: NA
V gene: TRBV6-2/TRBV6-3

CDR3 protein: CASSPNRREGGPDTQYF
D gene: TRBD2
V gene: TRBV18

CDR3 protein: CASRHRGLDEQFF
D gene: TRBD1
V gene: TRBV13

CDR3 protein: CASSPPSQGEKLFF
D gene: NA
V gene: TRBV18

CDR3 protein: CASRDRVAEAFF
D gene: TRBD1
V gene: TRBV4-1

CDR3 protein: CASSVTGNTEAFF
D gene: NA
V gene: TRBV7-9

CDR3 protein: CASSGEFYGYTF
D gene: NA
V gene: TRBV27

CDR3 protein: CASSLSTAYTGELFF
D gene: NA
V gene: TRBV7-2

CDR3 protein: CASSLGPRMTEYSGNTIYF
D gene: NA
V gene: TRBV5-1

CDR3 protein: CSVGLAGETQYF
D gene: TRBD2
V gene: TRBV29-1

CDR3 protein: CSVARQQGEDGYTF
D gene: NA
V gene: TRBV29-1

CDR3 protein: CASSFLWAGDSEQYF
D gene: NA
V gene: TRBV12-3/TRBV12-4

CDR3 protein: CASSEGWRSTDTQYF
D gene: NA
V gene: TRBV6-1

CDR3 protein: CSVLTGTSSYEQYF
D gene: TRBD2
V gene: TRBV29-1

CDR3 protein: CASSILSGATYEQYF
D gene: NA
V gene: TRBV19

CDR3 protein: CATSRVRGTDTQYF
D gene: NA
V gene: TRBV15

CDR3 protein: CASSYSGAGWATNEKLFF
D gene: NA
V gene: TRBV6-5

CDR3 protein: CAWGRMNTEAFF
D gene: NA
V gene: TRBV30

CDR3 protein: CASSLDREQYF
D gene: NA
V gene: TRBV5-4

CDR3 protein: CASSYGGNEETQYF
D gene: NA
V gene: TRBV6-6

CDR3 protein: CASSYDTEGEAFF
D gene: NA
V gene: TRBV27

CDR3 protein: CASRDIQGGQPQHF
D gene: NA
V gene: TRBV6-1

CDR3 protein: CASRGQGSPYEQYF
D gene: TRBD1
V gene: TRBV6-1

CDR3 protein: CASSSPLLDSYTEAFF
D gene: NA
V gene: TRBV12-3/TRBV12-4

CDR3 protein: CSALGTSGNTGELFF
D gene: TRBD2
V gene: TRBV20-1

CDR3 protein: CASSLPEREETQYF
D gene: NA
V gene: TRBV7-9

CDR3 protein: CASLPGVGGSVETQYF
D gene: NA
V gene: TRBV7-9

CDR3 protein: CASSRDRGNTEAFF
D gene: TRBD1
V gene: TRBV6-5

CDR3 protein: CASSLSRAVTTYEQYF
D gene: NA
V gene: TRBV27

CDR3 protein: CASTFASSGNTIYF
D gene: NA
V gene: TRBV19

CDR3 protein: CASSFARSRDTQYF
D gene: NA
V gene: TRBV12-3/TRBV12-4

CDR3 protein: CASSLGQGYGYTF
D gene: TRBD1
V gene: TRBV12-3/TRBV12-4

CDR3 protein: CASSRLGLRLNTGELFF
D gene: TRBD2
V gene: TRBV4-1

CDR3 protein: CASSPGGFGRTDTQYF
D gene: NA
V gene: TRBV6-5

CDR3 protein: CASSRTSGRYNEQFF
D gene: TRBD2
V gene: TRBV6-5